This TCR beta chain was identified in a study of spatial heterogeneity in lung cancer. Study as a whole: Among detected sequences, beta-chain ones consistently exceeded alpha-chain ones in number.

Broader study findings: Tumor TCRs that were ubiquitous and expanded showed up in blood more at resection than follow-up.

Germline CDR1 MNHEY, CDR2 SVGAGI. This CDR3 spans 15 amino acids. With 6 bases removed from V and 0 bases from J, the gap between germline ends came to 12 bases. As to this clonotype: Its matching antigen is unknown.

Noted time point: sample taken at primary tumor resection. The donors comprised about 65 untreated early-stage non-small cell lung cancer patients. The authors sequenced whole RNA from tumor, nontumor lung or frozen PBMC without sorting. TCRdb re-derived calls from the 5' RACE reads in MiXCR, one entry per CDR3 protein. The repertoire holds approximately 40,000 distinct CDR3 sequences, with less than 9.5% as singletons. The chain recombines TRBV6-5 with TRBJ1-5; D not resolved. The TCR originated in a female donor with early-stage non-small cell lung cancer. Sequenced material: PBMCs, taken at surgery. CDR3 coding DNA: TGTGCCAGCAGCACCGGCGGGAATAGCAATCAGCCCCAGCATTTT. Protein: CASSTGGNSNQPQHF.